These 8 T cell receptor beta chains were all obtained from the same sample, sequenced in a study of tumor-infiltrating lymphocytes in primary liver carcinoma. Unsorted bulk tissue of roughly 20-31 mg yielded co-extracted RNA and DNA. The researchers produced TCR beta cDNA from 400 to 650 ng total RNA with a constant-region primer. For TCR beta, libraries were produced by three nested multiplex PCR rounds using slightly modified ARM-PCR. It was with TRBV1-TRBV30 forward primers and a C-beta reverse primer that the first two PCR rounds were run, at about 10 cycles each. TCRdb fed the multiplex PCR reads into MiXCR, producing one record per CDR3 protein. The table records fewer than 250,000 distinct CDR3 sequences, around four fifths of them present only once. The sample was tumor tissue from primary liver carcinoma. The receptors stem from a man in his forties with primary liver carcinoma and hepatitis B virus infection.

As for this clonotype: The junction differs from germline at one of its ends, possibly a read error. This rearrangement joins TRBV6-1 to TRBJ2-4; TRBD1 aligns across 9 bases. The CDR3 length is 14 residues. Per the germline V gene, CDR1 is MNHNS and CDR2 is SASEGT. Here the CDR3 reads CASNEGTGSGIHYF. The CDR3 region has the DNA TGTGCCAGCAATGAGGGGACAGGGTCCGGCATTCATTACTTC.

The chain recombines TRBV29-1 with TRBJ2-3, with D maybe TRBD1 (6 bases). V lost 8 bases and J 4 bases, leaving 19 bases between the germline ends. CDR1 is SQVTM and CDR2 is ANQGSEA in the germline V gene. The CDR3 is 14 amino acids. CDR3 loop: CSLSGAGASDTQYF. The DNA for the CDR3 is TGCAGCCTTTCCGGTGCAGGGGCGTCAGATACGCAGTATTTT.

This sequence joins TRBV29-1 and TRBJ2-3; 10 nucleotides agree with TRBD2. Germline CDR1 is SQVTM and CDR2 is ANQGSEA. The CDR3 covers 13 residues. V lost 7 bases and J lost 6; bases outside the gene matches: 7. CDR3 nucleotide sequence: TGCAGCGCCCAGCGGGGGGGCATGGATACGCAGTATTTT. Protein sequence: CSAQRGGMDTQYF.

As concerns this clonotype: The junction shows a germline mismatch at one end, possibly a read error. This chain connects TRBV29-1 to TRBJ1-2, with D hard to call. The germline gives CDR1 SQVTM, CDR2 ANQGSEA. This CDR3 is 10 amino acids long. CDR3 in amino acids: CSIGDYDYTF. For the CDR3, the DNA is TGCAGCATTGGTGATTATGACTACACCTTC.

V gene TRBV29-1 combines with J gene TRBJ2-3, with 9 bases lining up with TRBD1. This CDR3 spans 14 amino acids. Germline CDR1 is SQVTM and CDR2 is ANQGSEA. The chain's CDR3 is CILSGTGTSDTQYF. The CDR3, as DNA: TGCATCCTTTCCGGGACAGGGACGTCAGATACGCAGTATTTT.

The chain is built from TRBV29-1 and TRBJ2-1; 7 nucleotides match TRBD2. Germline values: CDR1 SQVTM, CDR2 ANQGSEA. The CDR3 totals 12 residues. V shed 6 bases and J 9 bases; nucleotides not matched to a gene: 8. This chain's CDR3 is CSVSCGGLEQFF. Written as DNA, the CDR3 is TGCAGCGTCTCTTGCGGGGGTCTTGAGCAGTTCTTC.

V and J are TRBV4-3 and TRBJ1-4, with D possibly matching TRBD1 (6 bases). Germline-derived CDR1 and CDR2 are LGHNA and YSLEER. Between the trimmed V and J ends, which lost 6 bases and 9 bases, there was a span of 17 bases. The CDR3 is 14 residues long. The CDR3 region has the DNA TGCGCCAGCAGTCGCGGACAAGGGGGAAAAAAACTGTTTTTT. Translating it yields CASSRGQGGKKLFF.

Only one count was recorded for this clonotype. Relative to the germline gene, one junction end is altered; a read error may explain this. J is TRBJ2-7 and V is TRBV29-1, with a tentative D call TRBD2 (6 bases). Germline-derived CDR1 and CDR2 are SQVTM and ANQGSEA. The CDR3 is made up of 13 amino acids. The CDR3 sequence is CSISAGSFYEHYF. CDR3 nucleotide sequence: TGCAGCATCTCTGCGGGGAGCTTCTACGAGCACTACTTC.